Ten or more counts support the clone carrying this T cell receptor beta chain. Its antigen is still unknown. This entry is derived from a study of T-cell reconstitution after alpha-beta-depleted transplantation in children. A library of TCRbeta sequences, prepared with unique molecular identifiers, was generated. TCRdb re-analysed the PCR reads in MiXCR, keeping a single row per CDR3 protein. This table holds about 100,000 distinct CDR3 sequences, around 6.4% found once. Findings and limits, study-wide: Surviving recipient T cells and thymic progenitors accounted for the high day-60 TCRbeta diversity observed in some patients. T-cell counts and diversity at one year following transplant were attributed mainly to newly produced T cells.

This material consisted of PBMCs, mostly from graft donor cells, taken 360 days after TCRalphabeta/CD19-depleted stem cell transplant. The source of this sequence is a male patient between 2 and 10 years old who had a stem cell transplant for acute lymphoblastic leukemia, so the T cells may come from the graft donor.

CDR3 protein: CASSLYPGLGTEAFF. CDR3 DNA: TGTGCCAGCAGTTTATACCCGGGCTTGGGGACTGAAGCTTTCTTT. The chain links TRBV27 to TRBJ1-1; D ambiguous. Germline values: CDR1 MNHEY, CDR2 SMNVEV (reference sequence). V shed 1 base and J shed 5 bases, with 14 bases lying between them. The CDR3 length is 15 residues.